The clone carrying this T cell receptor (beta chain) is a singleton in its sample. The antigen is unknown. A multiplex PCR was run with 60 Vbeta primers and 13 Jbeta primers. Only in-frame clones appear in the TCRdb table, and some are missing; sequencing was by immunoSEQ multiplex PCR. The sample has 100,000 to 150,000 clones, about 83% seen once. The CDR3 contains 15 residues. V lost 3 bases and J lost 0, with 11 bases in between. The germline gives CDR1 LNHDA, CDR2 SQIVND (reference sequence). These data belong to a study of cytomegalovirus exposure and HLA in healthy donors. Study outcomes and limitations: The study listed approximately 160 cytomegalovirus-associated TCR beta chains. Several V segments, TRBV6-2 and TRBV6-3 among them, could not be told apart and were dropped. Association of roughly 18,000 TCR beta sequences with HLA alleles was found at 0.05 false discovery rate in a later analysis.

This rearrangement joins TRBV19 to TRBJ1-2, with a possible D match to TRBD1 (5 bases). This TCR was sampled from a girl aged 2 to 9 in good health and CMV-seronegative. The sample consisted of PBMCs. The CDR3 DNA is TGTGCCAGTAGTATTCTGGACATTTCTAACTATGGCTACACCTTC. This encodes CASSILDISNYGYTF. Filled out from reference TRBV19 and TRBJ1-2, the complete variable domain reads DGGITQSPKYLFRKEGQNVTLSCEQNLNHDAMYWYRQDPGQGLRLIYYSQIVNDFQKGDIAEGYSVSREKKESFPLTVTSAQKNPTAFYLCASSILDISNYGYTFGSGTRLTVV.